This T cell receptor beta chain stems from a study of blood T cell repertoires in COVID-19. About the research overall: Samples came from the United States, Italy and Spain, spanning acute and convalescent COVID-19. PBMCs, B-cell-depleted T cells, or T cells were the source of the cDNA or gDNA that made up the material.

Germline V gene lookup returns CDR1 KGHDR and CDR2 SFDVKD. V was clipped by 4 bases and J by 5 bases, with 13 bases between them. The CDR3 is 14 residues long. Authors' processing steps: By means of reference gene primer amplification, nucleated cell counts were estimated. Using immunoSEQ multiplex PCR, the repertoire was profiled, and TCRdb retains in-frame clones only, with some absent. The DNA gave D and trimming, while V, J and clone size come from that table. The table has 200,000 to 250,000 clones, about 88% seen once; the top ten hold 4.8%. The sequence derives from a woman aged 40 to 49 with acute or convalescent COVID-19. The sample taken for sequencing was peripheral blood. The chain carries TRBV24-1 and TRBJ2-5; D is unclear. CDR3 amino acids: CATSDTARTETQYF. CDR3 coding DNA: TGTGCCACCAGTGACACTGCACGAACGGAGACCCAGTACTTC.